This TCR beta chain emerged from a study of Graves' ophthalmopathy and Graves' hyperthyroidism. This clonotype was counted at least ten times. The antigen is undetermined. Study results and caveats: Progression of ophthalmopathy was predicted by the model with around 68% sensitivity and less than 85% specificity. Between ophthalmopathy and stable hyperthyroidism, a 13-signature model drew a separation with nearly 90% sensitivity and around 80% specificity.

CDR3 regions of TCR beta were amplified from RNA transcripts. First-round RT-PCR used HTBI primers; second-round multiplex PCR followed. TCRdb reprocessed the multiplex PCR reads via MiXCR and lists one record per CDR3 protein. Of about 1.2 million distinct CDR3 sequences listed, about two fifths are singletons. Germline V gives CDR1 ENHRY, CDR2 SYGVKD. This CDR3 has 14 amino acids. The germline V and J ends were trimmed by 3 bases and 8 bases, with 13 bases remaining between them. No donor had other autoimmune disease, uncontrolled infection, pregnancy or lactation. Each diagnosis was determined on the basis of clinical symptoms, serum thyroxine, TRAb, thyroid ultrasound and orbital computed tomography.

The receptor's source is an adult man with Graves' hyperthyroidism. Sequenced material: peripheral blood or thyroid tissue (not recorded which). J is TRBJ1-4 and V is TRBV10-3, with D possibly TRBD1 on 5 matching bases. Written as DNA, the CDR3 is TGTGCCATCAGTGACAGGGAAGGACTGGAAAAACTGTTTTTT. It translates to CAISDREGLEKLFF.